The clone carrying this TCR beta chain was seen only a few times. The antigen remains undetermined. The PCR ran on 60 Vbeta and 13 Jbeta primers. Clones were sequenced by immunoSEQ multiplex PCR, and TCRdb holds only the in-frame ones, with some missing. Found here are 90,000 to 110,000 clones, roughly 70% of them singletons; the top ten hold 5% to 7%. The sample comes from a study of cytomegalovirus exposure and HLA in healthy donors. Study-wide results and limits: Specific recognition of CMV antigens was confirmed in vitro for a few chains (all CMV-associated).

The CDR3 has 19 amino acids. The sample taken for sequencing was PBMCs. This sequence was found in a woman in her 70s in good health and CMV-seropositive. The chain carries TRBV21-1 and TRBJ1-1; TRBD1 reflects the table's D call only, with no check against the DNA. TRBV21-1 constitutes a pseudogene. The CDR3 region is CASSKYSGDARGTHTEAFF. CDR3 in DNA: TGTGCCAGCAGCAAATATTCGGGGGATGCCAGGGGGACCCACACTGAAGCTTTCTTT.